Below, 30 T cell receptor beta chains from the same sample are listed, as sequenced in a study of T cell responses to AZD1222 COVID-19 vaccine. Produced via immunoSEQ multiplex PCR; TCRdb's table is partial and in-frame only. The table has more than 95,000 clones, approximately 88% seen once. The material sequenced was peripheral blood, taken on day 0 of AZD1222 vaccination. These receptors came from an adult in good health.

This clone was seen a single time. The V gene is TRBV18, the J gene TRBJ1-5; no firm D call. The CDR3 consists of 16 residues. Between the trimmed V and J ends, which lost 3 bases and 0 bases, there was a span of 12 bases. CDR1 is KGHSH, CDR2 LQKENI, per germline. CDR3 residues: CASSPVSGVSNQPQHF. CDR3 DNA sequence: TGTGCCAGCTCACCCGTGAGCGGCGTTAGCAATCAGCCCCAGCATTTT.

This chain joins TRBV7-3 and TRBJ2-7; 8 bases agree with TRBD1. J gave up 6 bases and V 3 bases, and 7 bases lay outside the gene matches. The germline gives CDR1 SGHTA, CDR2 FQGTGA. The CDR3 spans 14 residues. CDR3 region: CASSLAGQAGEQYF. For the CDR3, the DNA is TGTGCCAGCAGCTTGGCGGGACAGGCGGGCGAGCAGTACTTC.

The V gene is TRBV18, the J gene TRBJ2-7; 8 bases match TRBD1. There are 14 residues in the CDR3. Germline V lookup: CDR1 KGHSH, CDR2 LQKENI. The trim removed 6 bases at V and 3 bases at J, leaving 7 bases unmatched. The CDR3 loop is CASSLQGANYEQYF. The CDR3 nucleotides read TGTGCCAGCTCGCTTCAGGGGGCGAACTACGAGCAGTACTTC.

This clone has a handful of counts. The chain employs TRBV7-2 and TRBJ1-2; perhaps TRBD1 as D (6 bases). There are 16 residues in the CDR3. Between the trimmed V and J ends, which lost 5 bases and 1 base, there was a span of 17 bases. Per the germline V gene, CDR1 is SGHTA and CDR2 is FQGNSA. The CDR3 nucleotides are TGTGCCAGCAGCCAAGAAGGACAGCGTCTTAACTATGGCTACACCTTC. Residues: CASSQEGQRLNYGYTF.

The V gene is TRBV9, the J gene TRBJ1-4; no clear D. Trimming shortened V by 0 bases and J by 2 bases, and 8 bases separated the two germline ends. Germline CDR1 SGDLS, CDR2 YYNGEE. This CDR3 spans 15 amino acids. CDR3 amino acids: CASSVAGVTNEKLFF. The CDR3 DNA is TGTGCCAGCAGCGTAGCAGGCGTGACTAATGAAAAACTGTTTTTT.

The chain links TRBV9 to TRBJ1-2; 9 positions match TRBD1. The CDR3 length is 14 residues. Germline CDR1 reads SGDLS; CDR2 reads YYNGEE. V was pared by 4 bases and J by 4 bases, with 5 bases of the junction left unmatched. CDR3 amino acids: CASSPRTGVYGYTF. CDR3 nucleotides: TGTGCCAGCAGCCCTCGGACAGGGGTCTATGGCTACACCTTC.

This chain links TRBV7-6 with TRBJ2-3; TRBD2 matches 9 bases. This CDR3 has 15 residues. J lost 3 bases, V lost 5 bases, and 6 bases had no gene match. Per the germline V gene, CDR1 is SGHVS and CDR2 is FNYEAQ. CDR3: CASSRNSGGTDTQYF. In nucleotides, the CDR3 is TGTGCCAGCAGCCGTAATAGCGGGGGAACAGATACGCAGTATTTT.

V and J are TRBV4-2 and TRBJ1-4, with D uncertain. V shed 1 base and J shed 12 bases, with 15 bases lying between them. There are 14 residues in the CDR3. Germline loops: CDR1 LGHNA, CDR2 YNFKEQ. The CDR3 reads CASSQGHSLGELFF. CDR3 DNA sequence: TGTGCCAGCAGCCAAGGGCACAGCCTCGGGGAACTGTTTTTT.

The chain is built from TRBV5-1 and TRBJ2-7, with D hard to call. This CDR3 comprises 14 residues. Trimming removed 3 bases at V and 1 base at J, with 11 bases between. Per the germline V gene, CDR1 is SGHRS and CDR2 is YFSETQ. CDR3 nucleotides: TGCGCCAGCAGCTCTGGGCCGTTGTCCTACGAGCAGTACTTC. Its protein product is CASSSGPLSYEQYF.

The V and J genes are TRBV12-3 or TRBV12-4 and TRBJ2-2; D gene unclear. This CDR3 has 13 amino acids. V dropped 2 bases and J dropped 7 bases, with 8 bases sitting between them. The CDR3 loop is CASSLLGGGELFF. CDR3 in DNA: TGTGCCAGCAGTTTACTAGGCGGCGGGGAGCTGTTTTTT.

J is TRBJ1-2 and V is TRBV5-1; possibly TRBD1 for D (5 bases). Germline-derived CDR1 and CDR2 are SGHRS and YFSETQ. Trimming cost V 0 bases and J 2 bases, with 11 bases left between them. The CDR3 consists of 15 residues. CDR3 protein: CASSLASGDNYGYTF. The CDR3 DNA follows: TGCGCCAGCAGCTTGGCCTCGGGGGACAACTATGGCTACACCTTC.

The rearrangement links TRBV4-3 to TRBJ2-6; weak D call: TRBD1 (6 bases). Germline CDR1 LGHNA, CDR2 YSLEER. Trimming removed 2 bases from V and 5 bases from J, with 7 bases in between. This CDR3 has 14 residues. The CDR3 spells CASSQRDRANVLTF. CDR3 DNA: TGCGCCAGCAGCCAAAGGGACAGGGCCAACGTCCTGACTTTC.

This clone was recorded a few times. CDR3 sequence reads: CAWKLGAGNTIYF. As DNA, the CDR3 is TGTGCCTGGAAACTTGGGGCTGGAAACACCATATATTTT. The chain is built from TRBV30 and TRBJ1-3; no firm D call. The CDR3 is 13 residues long. Germline values: CDR1 GTSNPN, CDR2 SVGIG (reference sequence). V was shortened by 4 bases and J by 2 bases, with 9 bases between the two germline ends.

The rearrangement uses TRBV18 and TRBJ1-5; D not resolved. V was shortened by 2 bases and J by 9 bases, with 11 bases between the two germline ends. CDR3 size: 13 residues. Germline-derived CDR1 and CDR2 are KGHSH and LQKENI. The CDR3 loop is CASSPGGGGPQHF. The CDR3 DNA reads as TGTGCCAGCTCACCAGGAGGAGGTGGGCCCCAGCATTTT. Combining the CDR3 with reference TRBV18 and TRBJ1-5 gives the whole variable domain NAGVMQNPRHLVRRRGQEARLRCSPMKGHSHVYWYRQLPEEGLKFMVYLQKENIIDESGMPKERFSAEFPKEGPSILRIQQVVRGDSAAYFCASSPGGGGPQHFGDGTRLSIL.

This chain links TRBV28 with TRBJ1-1, with D perhaps matching TRBD1 (5 bases). Germline CDR1 is MDHEN and CDR2 is SYDVKM. V dropped 6 bases and J dropped 1 base, with 15 bases sitting between them. CDR3 length: 15 amino acids. CDR3 sequence: CASSLRGVGNTEAFF. CDR3 bases: TGTGCCAGCAGCCTTCGGGGGGTGGGGAACACTGAAGCTTTCTTT.

This chain connects TRBV25-1 to TRBJ2-7; no reliable D call. This CDR3 is built from 12 residues. Per the germline V gene, CDR1 is MGHDK and CDR2 is SYGVNS. The V end was cut by 3 bases, the J end by 3 bases, with 6 bases between. CDR3 in DNA: TGTGCCAGCAGTGATTGGCACTACGAGCAGTACTTC. It specifies CASSDWHYEQYF.

The chain uses TRBV7-2 and TRBJ2-7; TRBD2 aligns across 8 bases. V lost 5 bases to trimming and J lost 3 bases; unmatched junction nucleotides: 6. Germline V gene sequence: CDR1 SGHTA, CDR2 FQGNSA. The CDR3 consists of 14 residues. CDR3 loop: CASSRDSGNYEQYF. In DNA form, the CDR3 reads TGTGCCAGCAGCCGCGATAGCGGGAACTACGAGCAGTACTTC.

This clone was seen once. The rearrangement links TRBV14 to TRBJ2-1; D is unresolved. Trimming took 1 base from V and 8 from J, leaving 12 bases between them. This CDR3 contains 14 residues. The germline CDR1 and CDR2 sequences are SGHDN and FVKESK. The CDR3 DNA sequence: TGTGCCAGCAGCCAAGGGCCGTTAGTACATGAGCAGTTCTTC. It codes for CASSQGPLVHEQFF.

The chain combines TRBV6-1 with TRBJ2-2; D unresolved. With 2 bases removed from V and 6 bases from J, the gap between germline ends came to 7 bases. Per the germline V gene, CDR1 is MNHNS and CDR2 is SASEGT. CDR3 length: 13 amino acids. The CDR3 spells CASSELQAGELFF. The CDR3 region has the DNA TGTGCCAGCAGTGAACTACAAGCCGGGGAGCTGTTTTTT.

This clone was detected once. This rearrangement joins TRBV20-1 to TRBJ2-7; perhaps TRBD2 as D (5 bases). CDR1 DFQATT and CDR2 SNEGSKA come from the germline V gene (reference sequence). Trimming stripped 5 bases from V and 6 bases from J, with 11 bases between. This CDR3 comprises 11 residues. The DNA for the CDR3 is TGCAGTGCTCTGACTATAACCGAGCAGTACTTC. Translation gives CSALTITEQYF.

The chain employs TRBV7-2 and TRBJ1-1; possible D gene TRBD1, 5 bases. The germline V gene encodes CDR1 SGHTA and CDR2 FQGNSA. This CDR3 has 15 residues. Trimming shortened V by 5 bases and J by 0 bases, and 13 bases separated the two germline ends. CDR3 in amino acids: CASSPGGKMNTEAFF. CDR3 nucleotides: TGTGCCAGCAGCCCGGGGGGGAAAATGAACACTGAAGCTTTCTTT.

V usage is TRBV28 and J usage is TRBJ2-1, with D possibly being TRBD1 (6 bases). CDR3 size: 15 residues. Germline V gives CDR1 MDHEN, CDR2 SYDVKM. V was clipped by 7 bases and J by 1 base, with 14 bases between them. CDR3 loop: CASTGADRSYNEQFF. DNA for the CDR3: TGTGCCAGCACCGGGGCGGACAGATCCTACAATGAGCAGTTCTTC.

J is TRBJ1-4 and V is TRBV19, with unresolved D. Germline CDR1 is LNHDA and CDR2 is SQIVND (reference sequence). Trimming cost V 1 base and J 0 bases, with 12 bases left between them. The CDR3 has 17 residues. CDR3 amino acids: CASSIVVRRSTNEKLFF. The CDR3 DNA reads as TGTGCCAGTAGTATAGTGGTAAGACGATCAACTAATGAAAAACTGTTTTTT.

V and J are TRBV2 and TRBJ2-7; 10 nucleotides agree with TRBD2. The germline V gene encodes CDR1 SNHLY and CDR2 FYNNEI. V was clipped by 2 bases and J by 7 bases; unmatched bases: 11. The CDR3 consists of 16 residues. The CDR3 protein is CASSESPIAGGLEQYF. The CDR3 DNA sequence: TGTGCCAGCAGTGAATCCCCCATAGCGGGGGGTTTGGAGCAGTACTTC. The entire variable domain, with the rest obtained from reference TRBV2 and TRBJ2-7, is as follows: EPEVTQTPSHQVTQMGQEVILRCVPISNHLYFYWYRQILGQKVEFLVSFYNNEISEKSEIFDDQFSVERPDGSNFTLKIRSTKLEDSAMYFCASSESPIAGGLEQYFGPGTRLTVT.

The rearrangement links TRBV7-9 to TRBJ2-2, with a tentative D call TRBD1 (5 bases). Germline loops: CDR1 SEHNR, CDR2 FQNEAQ (reference sequence). The ends were cut back, 6 bases at V and 3 bases at J, with 11 bases in the middle. The CDR3 totals 14 residues. The CDR3 region has the DNA TGTGCCAGCAGAGGAACGACAGACACCGGGGAGCTGTTTTTT. It is translated as CASRGTTDTGELFF.

The V call is TRBV19, the J call TRBJ1-3; D is perhaps TRBD1 (6 bases). CDR1 is LNHDA, CDR2 SQIVND, per germline (reference sequence). The CDR3 runs 14 residues. The V end lost 6 bases, the J end lost 1 base, and 10 bases lay between the germline ends. The CDR3 DNA sequence: TGTGCCAGTAGCCTGGGGGCGTCTGGAAACACCATATATTTT. The encoded protein is CASSLGASGNTIYF.

This chain joins TRBV6-5 and TRBJ1-6; weak D call: TRBD1 (5 bases). The CDR3 totals 15 residues. The ends were cut back, 6 bases at V and 5 bases at J, with 14 bases in the middle. From germline, CDR1 is MNHEY and CDR2 SVGAGI. The CDR3 sequence: CASSRTGTNNSPLHF. The CDR3 bases are TGTGCCAGCAGCCGCACCGGGACCAATAATTCACCCCTCCACTTT.

The chain carries TRBV24-1 and TRBJ2-1; D is unresolved. The CDR3 has 15 residues. Germline V gene lookup returns CDR1 KGHDR and CDR2 SFDVKD. Trimming took 2 bases from V and 7 from J, leaving 14 bases between them. CDR3 sequence reads: CATSDSSRQPNEQFF. DNA for the CDR3: TGTGCCACCAGTGATTCTTCGAGGCAGCCAAATGAGCAGTTCTTC.

This sequence joins TRBV5-1 and TRBJ2-7, with D possibly being TRBD1 or TRBD2 (5 bases each). The germline CDR1 and CDR2 sequences are SGHRS and YFSETQ. The CDR3 sequence is 13 residues long. Trimming took off 0 bases at V and 2 bases at J, with 6 bases between the two ends. Written as DNA, the CDR3 is TGCGCCAGCAGCTTGGGGGGGACCTACGAGCAGTACTTC. Amino acid sequence: CASSLGGTYEQYF.

The rearrangement uses TRBV6-1 and TRBJ1-1; 7 nucleotides match TRBD1. Germline CDR1 MNHNS, CDR2 SASEGT. The CDR3 runs 17 residues. V lost 2 bases, J lost 0 bases, and 9 bases stayed unmatched. Here the CDR3 reads CASSEQRPRGMNTEAFF. CDR3 bases: TGTGCCAGCAGTGAACAGAGACCCAGGGGGATGAACACTGAAGCTTTCTTT.